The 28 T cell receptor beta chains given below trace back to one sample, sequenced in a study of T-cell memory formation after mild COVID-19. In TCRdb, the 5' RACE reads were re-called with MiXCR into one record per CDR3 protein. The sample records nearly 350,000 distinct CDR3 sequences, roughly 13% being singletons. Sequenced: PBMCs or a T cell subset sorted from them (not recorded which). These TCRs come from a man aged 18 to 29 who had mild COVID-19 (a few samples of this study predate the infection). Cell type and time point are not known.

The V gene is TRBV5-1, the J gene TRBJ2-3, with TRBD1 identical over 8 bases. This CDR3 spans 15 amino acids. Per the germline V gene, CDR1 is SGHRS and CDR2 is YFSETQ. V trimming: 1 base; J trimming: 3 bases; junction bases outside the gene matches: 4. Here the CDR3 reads CASSLSGGQTDTQYF. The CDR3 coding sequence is TGCGCCAGCAGCTTGTCAGGGGGCCAAACAGATACGCAGTATTTT.

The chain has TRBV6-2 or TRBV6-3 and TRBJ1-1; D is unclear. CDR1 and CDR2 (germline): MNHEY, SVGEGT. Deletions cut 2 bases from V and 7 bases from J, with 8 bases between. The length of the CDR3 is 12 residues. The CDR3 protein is CASSYQDGEAFF. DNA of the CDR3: TGTGCCAGCAGTTACCAGGACGGTGAAGCTTTCTTT.

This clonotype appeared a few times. The CDR3 DNA reads TGTGCCAGCAGCTTAGCGGACAGCGGTGGGGAAGAGACCCAGTACTTC. The encoded protein is CASSLADSGGEETQYF. V usage is TRBV7-9 and J usage is TRBJ2-5, with D possibly being TRBD1 (6 bases). Germline lookup yields CDR1 SEHNR and CDR2 FQNEAQ (reference sequence). V lost 0 bases to trimming and J lost 3 bases, with 14 bases between them. The CDR3 is made up of 16 amino acids.

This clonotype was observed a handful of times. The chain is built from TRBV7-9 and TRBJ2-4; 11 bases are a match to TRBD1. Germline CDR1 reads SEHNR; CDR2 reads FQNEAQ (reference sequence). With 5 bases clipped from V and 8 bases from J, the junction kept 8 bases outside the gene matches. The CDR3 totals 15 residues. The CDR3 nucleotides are TGTGCCAGCAGCCCCGGACAGGGGGCGTGGGACATTCAGTACTTC. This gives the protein CASSPGQGAWDIQYF. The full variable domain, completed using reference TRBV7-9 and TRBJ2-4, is DTGVSQNPRHKITKRGQNVTFRCDPISEHNRLYWYRQTLGQGPEFLTYFQNEAQLEKSRLLSDRFSAERPKGSFSTLEIQRTEQGDSAMYLCASSPGQGAWDIQYFGAGTRLSVL.

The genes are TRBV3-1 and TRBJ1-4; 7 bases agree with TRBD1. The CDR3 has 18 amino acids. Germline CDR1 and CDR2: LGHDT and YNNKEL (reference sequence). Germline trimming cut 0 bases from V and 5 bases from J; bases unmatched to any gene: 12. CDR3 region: CASSQDQGVQNTNEKLFF. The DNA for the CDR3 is TGTGCCAGCAGCCAAGACCAGGGGGTTCAGAATACGAATGAAAAACTGTTTTTT.

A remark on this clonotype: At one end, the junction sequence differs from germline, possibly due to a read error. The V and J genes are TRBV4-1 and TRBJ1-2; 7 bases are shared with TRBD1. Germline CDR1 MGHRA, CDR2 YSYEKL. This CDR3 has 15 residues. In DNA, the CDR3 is TGCGCAAGCAGCCAAGACAGGGAATTTAACTATGGCTACACCTTC. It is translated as CASSQDREFNYGYTF.

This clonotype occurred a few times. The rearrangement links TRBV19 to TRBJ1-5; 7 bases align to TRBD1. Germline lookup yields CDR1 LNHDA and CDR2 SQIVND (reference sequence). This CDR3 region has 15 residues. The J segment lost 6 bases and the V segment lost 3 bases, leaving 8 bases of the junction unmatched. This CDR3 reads CASSINPTGSQPQHF. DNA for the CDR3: TGTGCCAGTAGTATCAACCCGACAGGGAGTCAGCCCCAGCATTTT.

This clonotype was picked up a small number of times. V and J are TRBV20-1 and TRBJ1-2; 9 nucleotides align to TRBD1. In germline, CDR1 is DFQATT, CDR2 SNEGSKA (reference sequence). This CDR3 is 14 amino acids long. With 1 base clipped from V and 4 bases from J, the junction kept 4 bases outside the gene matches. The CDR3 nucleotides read TGCAGTGCTAGAGGCCGGGACAGGGCCTATGGCTACACCTTC. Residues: CSARGRDRAYGYTF.

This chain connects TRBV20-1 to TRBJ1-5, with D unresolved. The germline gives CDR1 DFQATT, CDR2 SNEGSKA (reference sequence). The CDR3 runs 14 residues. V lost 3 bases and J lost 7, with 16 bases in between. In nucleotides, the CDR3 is TGCAGTGCTAGTAGATACCCCGTCGGACAGCCCCAGCATTTT. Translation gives CSASRYPVGQPQHF.

The CDR3 is CAISVQGANTEAFF. The CDR3 DNA follows: TGTGCCATCAGTGTTCAGGGAGCGAACACTGAAGCTTTCTTT. V is TRBV10-3 and J is TRBJ1-1; D may be TRBD1 (5 bases). Germline V CDR1 and CDR2: ENHRY, SYGVKD. The V end lost 4 bases, the J end lost 1 base, and 10 bases lay between the germline ends. The CDR3 length is 14 residues.

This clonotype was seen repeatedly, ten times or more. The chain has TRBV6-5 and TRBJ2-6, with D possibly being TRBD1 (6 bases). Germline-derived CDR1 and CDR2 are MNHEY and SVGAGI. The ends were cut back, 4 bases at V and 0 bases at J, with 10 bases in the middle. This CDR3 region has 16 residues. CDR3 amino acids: CASSSTGSSGANVLTF. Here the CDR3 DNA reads TGTGCCAGCAGTTCCACAGGGAGCTCTGGGGCCAACGTCCTGACTTTC.

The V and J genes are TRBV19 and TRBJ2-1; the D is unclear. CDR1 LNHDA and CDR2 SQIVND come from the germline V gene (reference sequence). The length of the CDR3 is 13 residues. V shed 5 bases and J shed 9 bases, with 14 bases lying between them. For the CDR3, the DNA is TGTGCCAGTAGTCCTCATAGACTCTTTGAGCAGTTCTTC. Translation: CASSPHRLFEQFF.

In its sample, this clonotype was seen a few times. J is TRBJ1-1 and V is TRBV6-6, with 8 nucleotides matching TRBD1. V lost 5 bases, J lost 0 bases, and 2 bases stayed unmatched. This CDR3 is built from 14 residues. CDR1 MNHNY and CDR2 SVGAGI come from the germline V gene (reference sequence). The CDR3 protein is CASSRTGLNTEAFF. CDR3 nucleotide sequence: TGTGCCAGCAGTAGGACAGGGCTGAACACTGAAGCTTTCTTT.

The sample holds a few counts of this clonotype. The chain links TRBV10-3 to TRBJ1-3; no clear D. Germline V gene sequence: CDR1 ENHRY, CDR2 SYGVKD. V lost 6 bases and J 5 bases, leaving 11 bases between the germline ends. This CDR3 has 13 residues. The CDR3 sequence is CAIRTRDRNTIYF. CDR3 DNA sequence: TGTGCCATCAGAACTCGGGATCGAAACACCATATATTTT.

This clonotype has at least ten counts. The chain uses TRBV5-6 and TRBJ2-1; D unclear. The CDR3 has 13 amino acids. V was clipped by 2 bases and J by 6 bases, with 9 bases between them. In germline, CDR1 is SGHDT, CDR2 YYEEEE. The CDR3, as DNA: TGTGCCAGCAGCTTCCCTAATCTCAATGAGCAGTTCTTC. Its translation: CASSFPNLNEQFF.

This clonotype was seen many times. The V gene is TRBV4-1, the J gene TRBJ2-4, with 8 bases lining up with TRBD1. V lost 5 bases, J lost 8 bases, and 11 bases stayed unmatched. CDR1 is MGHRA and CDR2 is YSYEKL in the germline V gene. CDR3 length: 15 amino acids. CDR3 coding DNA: TGCGCCAGCAGCGCGGGTCCAGGGGGCGCGGACATTCAGTACTTC. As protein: CASSAGPGGADIQYF.

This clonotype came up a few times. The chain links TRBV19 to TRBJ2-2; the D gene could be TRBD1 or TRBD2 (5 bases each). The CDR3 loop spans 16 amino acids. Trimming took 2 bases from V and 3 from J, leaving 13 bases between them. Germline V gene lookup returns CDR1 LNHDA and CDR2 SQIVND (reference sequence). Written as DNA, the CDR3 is TGTGCCAGTAGTATATTCCTCAGGGAGTACACCGGGGAGCTGTTTTTT. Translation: CASSIFLREYTGELFF. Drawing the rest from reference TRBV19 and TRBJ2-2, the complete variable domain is DGGITQSPKYLFRKEGQNVTLSCEQNLNHDAMYWYRQDPGQGLRLIYYSQIVNDFQKGDIAEGYSVSREKKESFPLTVTSAQKNPTAFYLCASSIFLREYTGELFFGEGSRLTVL.

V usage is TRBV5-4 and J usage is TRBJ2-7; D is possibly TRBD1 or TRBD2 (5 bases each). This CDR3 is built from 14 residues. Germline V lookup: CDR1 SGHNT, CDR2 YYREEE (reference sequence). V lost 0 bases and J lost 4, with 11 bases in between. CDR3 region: CASSLGGTGYEQYF. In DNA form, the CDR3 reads TGTGCCAGCAGCTTGGGGGGGACGGGGTACGAGCAGTACTTC.

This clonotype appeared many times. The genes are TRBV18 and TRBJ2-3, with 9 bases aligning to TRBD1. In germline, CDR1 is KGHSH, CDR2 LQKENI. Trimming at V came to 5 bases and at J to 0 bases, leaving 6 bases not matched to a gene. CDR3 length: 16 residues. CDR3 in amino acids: CASSAQGADSTDTQYF. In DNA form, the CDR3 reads TGTGCCAGCTCAGCACAGGGGGCGGATAGCACAGATACGCAGTATTTT.

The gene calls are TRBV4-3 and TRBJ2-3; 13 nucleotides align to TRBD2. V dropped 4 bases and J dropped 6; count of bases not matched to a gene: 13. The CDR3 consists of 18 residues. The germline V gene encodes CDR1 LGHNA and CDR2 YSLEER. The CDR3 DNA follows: TGCGCCAGCAGCCCGACTAGCGGGGGGCCCCCTCGAGGGGATACGCAGTATTTT. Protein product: CASSPTSGGPPRGDTQYF.

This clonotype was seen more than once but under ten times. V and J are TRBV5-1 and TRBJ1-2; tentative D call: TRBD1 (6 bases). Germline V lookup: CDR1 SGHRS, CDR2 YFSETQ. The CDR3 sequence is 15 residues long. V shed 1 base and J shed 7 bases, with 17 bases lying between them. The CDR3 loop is CASSLLGGPNRGYTF. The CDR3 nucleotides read TGCGCCAGCAGCTTGTTGGGGGGCCCCAATCGTGGCTACACCTTC. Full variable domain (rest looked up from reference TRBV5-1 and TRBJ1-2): KAGVTQTPRYLIKTRGQQVTLSCSPISGHRSVSWYQQTPGQGLQFLFEYFSETQRNKGNFPGRFSGRQFSNSRSEMNVSTLELGDSALYLCASSLLGGPNRGYTFGSGTRLTVV.

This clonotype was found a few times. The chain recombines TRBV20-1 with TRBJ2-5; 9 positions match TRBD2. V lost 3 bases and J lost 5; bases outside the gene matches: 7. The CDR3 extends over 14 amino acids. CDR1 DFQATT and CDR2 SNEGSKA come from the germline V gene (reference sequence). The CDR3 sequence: CSASELAGVETQYF. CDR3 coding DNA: TGCAGTGCTAGTGAGTTAGCGGGGGTGGAGACCCAGTACTTC.

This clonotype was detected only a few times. CDR3 residues: CASSNDEQFF. The CDR3 DNA is TGTGCCAGCAGTAATGATGAGCAGTTCTTC. The chain links TRBV7-6 to TRBJ2-1; D ambiguous. CDR1 SGHVS and CDR2 FNYEAQ come from the germline V gene. The V and J ends lost 6 bases and 8 bases respectively, with 5 bases between them. The CDR3 consists of 10 residues.

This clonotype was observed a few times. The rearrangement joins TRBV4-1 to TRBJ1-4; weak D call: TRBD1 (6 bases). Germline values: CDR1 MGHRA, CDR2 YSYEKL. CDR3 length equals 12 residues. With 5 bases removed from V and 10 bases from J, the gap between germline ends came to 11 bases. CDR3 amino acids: CASSGLRGKLFF. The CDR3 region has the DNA TGCGCCAGCAGCGGACTCAGGGGAAAACTGTTTTTT.

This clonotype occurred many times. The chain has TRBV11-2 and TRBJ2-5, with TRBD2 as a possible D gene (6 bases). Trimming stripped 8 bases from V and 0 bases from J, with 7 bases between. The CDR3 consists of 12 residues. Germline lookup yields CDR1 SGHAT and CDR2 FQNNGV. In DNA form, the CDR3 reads TGTGCCAGCCGGGGGTACCAAGAGACCCAGTACTTC. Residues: CASRGYQETQYF.

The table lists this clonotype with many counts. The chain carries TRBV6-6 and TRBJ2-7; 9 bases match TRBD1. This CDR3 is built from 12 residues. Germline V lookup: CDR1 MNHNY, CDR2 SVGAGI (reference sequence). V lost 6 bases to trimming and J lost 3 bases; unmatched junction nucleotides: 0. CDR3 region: CASRGQGYEQYF. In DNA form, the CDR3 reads TGTGCCAGCAGGGGACAGGGCTACGAGCAGTACTTC.

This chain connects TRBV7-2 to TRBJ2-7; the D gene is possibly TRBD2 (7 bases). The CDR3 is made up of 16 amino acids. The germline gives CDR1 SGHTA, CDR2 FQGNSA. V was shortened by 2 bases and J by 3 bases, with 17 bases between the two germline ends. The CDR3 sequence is CASSLKGGYTHYEQYF. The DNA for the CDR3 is TGTGCCAGCAGCTTAAAGGGGGGGTATACCCACTACGAGCAGTACTTC.

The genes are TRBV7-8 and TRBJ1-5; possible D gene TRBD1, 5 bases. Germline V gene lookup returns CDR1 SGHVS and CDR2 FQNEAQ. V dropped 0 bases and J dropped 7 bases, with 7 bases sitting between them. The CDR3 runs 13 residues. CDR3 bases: TGTGCCAGCAGCTTAGCATGGGACCAGCCCCAGCATTTT. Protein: CASSLAWDQPQHF.